One and the same sample provided the 5 T cell receptor beta chains below, sequenced in a study of blood T cell repertoires in COVID-19 (dated by TCRdb to 2018 to 2021). Libraries were constructed by the immunoSEQ multiplex PCR assay. This is the immuneACCESS table as TCRdb keeps it, with only in-frame sequences that have V and J called. A part of the clones is gone; compared with another copy, unresolved V genes explain less than half, and the rest is unexplained. This sample lists over 400,000 clones; roughly 88% were detected once. The ten largest clones take up approximately 1.5% of the sample. The sequencing sample was made of peripheral blood. Receptors originate from a woman aged 25 to 39 with active or convalescent COVID-19.

V usage is TRBV3-1 (or the pseudogene TRBV3-2) and J usage is TRBJ1-1; D possibly corresponds to TRBD1 (6 bases). CDR3 length: 12 residues. CDR1 is LGHDT, CDR2 YNNKEL, per germline (reference sequence). Trimming removed 3 bases at V and 10 bases at J, with 12 bases between. The CDR3 reads CASSQRGRGAFF. CDR3 nucleotide sequence: TGTGCCAGCAGCCAGAGGGGGAGAGGAGCTTTCTTT.

This rearrangement joins TRBV7-9 to TRBJ1-6; 10 bases agree with TRBD1. Germline V gene data show CDR1 as SEHNR and CDR2 as FQNEAQ (reference sequence). The CDR3 has 16 amino acids. Trimming removed 4 bases from V and 6 bases from J; junction bases left unmatched: 6. CDR3 in amino acids: CASSSGTGVFNSPLHF. CDR3 coding DNA: TGTGCCAGCAGCTCCGGGACAGGGGTTTTTAATTCACCCCTCCACTTT.

The J gene is TRBJ2-7, the V gene TRBV11-2; 13 nucleotides align to TRBD2. With 3 bases clipped from V and 7 bases from J, the junction kept 6 bases outside the gene matches. Germline CDR1 SGHAT, CDR2 FQNNGV. There are 15 residues in the CDR3. The CDR3 reads CASSFTSGGAGEQYF. Here the CDR3 DNA reads TGTGCCAGCAGCTTTACTAGCGGGGGGGCGGGTGAGCAGTACTTC.

The V gene is TRBV6-4, the J gene TRBJ2-2; D is possibly TRBD2 (6 bases). The CDR3 runs to 15 residues. V was clipped by 4 bases and J by 6 bases, with 15 bases between them. CDR1 MRHNA and CDR2 SNTAGT come from the germline V gene. Here the CDR3 reads CASSAFATGAGELFF. CDR3 DNA sequence: TGTGCCAGCAGTGCGTTCGCCACGGGGGCCGGGGAGCTGTTTTTT.

The chain joins TRBV10-3 to TRBJ1-4; D might be TRBD1 (6 bases). CDR1 is ENHRY and CDR2 is SYGVKD in the germline V gene. Deletions cut 3 bases from V and 7 bases from J, with 12 bases between. The CDR3 has 14 residues. CDR3 in amino acids: CAISDSDSVEKLFF. CDR3 DNA: TGTGCCATCAGTGACTCGGACAGCGTTGAAAAACTGTTTTTT.